The rows below give T cell receptor beta chains drawn from one sample of a study of molecular identifiers for immune sequencing clone quantification. TCRdb used MiXCR to reprocess the PCR reads, holding one entry per CDR3 protein. The top ten clones hold under 0.85% of a sample with approximately 500,000 distinct CDR3 sequences, roughly 26% of them seen once. Sequencing input: naive CD8+ T cells from blood, with Jurkat cell RNA spiked in. The receptors come from a human donor in good health. Some libraries in this study had Jurkat cell RNA spiked in. Both conserved end residues are part of each CDR3. The order of the fields is clone size, J gene, V gene, D gene, CDR3 protein, CDR3 DNA. The D gene is left open where the match is weak. Rows may omit the clone size; those that give it use once, few, many or a size class.

many,TRBJ1-3,TRBV12-3/TRBV12-4,NA,CASTSWGAGNTIYF,TGTGCCAGCACTTCGTGGGGCGCTGGAAACACCATATATTTT
many,TRBJ1-5,TRBV4-1,NA,CASSQVTGRYSNQPQHF,TGCGCCAGCAGCCAAGTCACAGGGCGTTATAGCAATCAGCCCCAGCATTTT
NA,TRBJ2-2,TRBV6-6,NA,CASRPEYPNTGELFF,TGTGCCAGCAGACCGGAGTACCCGAACACCGGGGAGCTGTTTTTT
NA,TRBJ2-7,TRBV5-3,NA,CASSLGVGPYEQHF,TGTGCCAGCAGCTTGGGAGTAGGGCCCTACGAGCAGCACTTC
few,TRBJ2-3,TRBV7-9,TRBD2,CASGSYRRGGPDTQYF,TGTGCCAGCGGCTCGTACCGGCGGGGGGGCCCAGATACGCAGTATTTT
many,TRBJ2-7,TRBV5-6,NA,CASSFGGGASYEQYF,TGTGCCAGCAGCTTTGGAGGGGGTGCTAGCTACGAGCAGTACTTC
NA,TRBJ1-1,TRBV6-2/TRBV6-3,TRBD1,CASSNPAGDRGATEASF,TGTGCCAGCAGTAATCCGGCCGGGGACAGGGGTGCCACTGAAGCTTCCTTT
few,TRBJ1-1,TRBV11-2,NA,CASSLSGRTEAFF,TGTGCCAGCAGCTTGTCCGGGAGGACTGAAGCTTTCTTT
NA,TRBJ2-6,TRBV19,NA,CASTGANVPTF,TGTGCCAGTACTGGGGCCAACGTCCCGACTTTC
NA,TRBJ2-1,TRBV7-3,NA,CASSPMGSSYNEQFF,TGTGCCAGCAGCCCTATGGGGAGCTCCTACAATGAGCAGTTCTTC
NA,TRBJ1-4,TRBV4-3,NA,CASSQDRGINEKLFF,TGCGCCAGCAGCCAAGACCGGGGGATTAATGAAAAACTGTTTTTT
few,TRBJ1-2,TRBV12-3/TRBV12-4,NA,CASSLGLSYTF,TGTGCCAGCAGTTTAGGCCTGAGCTACACCTTC
NA,TRBJ2-2,TRBV12-3/TRBV12-4,TRBD2,CASSGLGASIAGGATGELFF,TGTGCCAGCAGTGGGCTGGGGGCATCGATAGCGGGAGGTGCAACCGGGGAGCTGTTTTTT
NA,TRBJ2-1,TRBV11-2,TRBD2,CASSPGGTSGYNEQFF,TGTGCCAGCAGCCCCGGGGGTACTAGCGGATACAATGAGCAGTTCTTC
few,TRBJ1-1,TRBV6-5,NA,CASSPRELNTEAFF,TGTGCCAGCAGTCCCAGGGAACTGAACACTGAAGCTTTCTTT
NA,TRBJ1-1,TRBV7-9,NA,CASSGLGKNTEAFF,TGTGCCAGCAGCGGGCTGGGGAAGAACACTGAAGCTTTCTTT
few,TRBJ2-7,TRBV6-5,NA,CASSTSVTRSYEQYF,TGTGCCAGCAGCACCTCAGTGACCCGCTCCTACGAGCAGTACTTC
many,TRBJ2-7,TRBV5-1,NA,CASSQLSYEQYF,TGCGCCAGCAGCCAACTGTCCTACGAGCAGTACTTC
NA,TRBJ2-2,TRBV7-6,NA,CASSSDLETLNTGELFF,TGTGCCAGCAGCTCCGACCTCGAGACACTGAACACCGGGGAGCTGTTTTTT
NA,TRBJ2-1,TRBV7-2,TRBD2,CASSLFLGGEEQFF,TGTGCCAGCAGCTTATTTCTGGGAGGGGAAGAGCAGTTCTTC
NA,TRBJ2-4,TRBV27,TRBD2,CASSVGTSGEDIQYF,TGTGCCAGCAGTGTCGGGACTAGCGGGGAGGACATTCAGTACTTC
many,TRBJ2-7,TRBV6-2/TRBV6-3,NA,CASSYSRDVSSYEQYF,TGTGCCAGCAGTTACTCCCGGGACGTTAGCTCCTACGAGCAGTACTTC
few,TRBJ1-6,TRBV9,NA,CASSEGGGNSPLHF,TGTGCCAGCAGCGAGGGTGGGGGAAATTCACCCCTCCACTTT
NA,TRBJ2-5,TRBV5-1,NA,CASSLEWTAQETQYF,TGCGCCAGCAGCTTGGAGTGGACGGCCCAAGAGACCCAGTACTTC
many,TRBJ2-4,TRBV7-9,NA,CASSPPGEGKNIQYF,TGTGCCAGCAGCCCTCCAGGGGAAGGCAAAAACATTCAGTACTTC
NA,TRBJ1-4,TRBV28,TRBD1,CASSPSFPPTGVDEKLFF,TGTGCCAGCAGCCCTTCCTTCCCACCAACAGGGGTGGATGAAAAACTGTTTTTT
many,TRBJ2-7,TRBV6-5,NA,CASSPGPAMAYEQYF,TGTGCCAGCAGTCCTGGCCCGGCCATGGCCTACGAGCAGTACTTC
NA,TRBJ1-3,TRBV6-5,NA,CASGASTNTIYF,TGTGCCAGCGGGGCCAGTACGAACACCATATATTTT
NA,TRBJ1-5,TRBV30,NA,CALGGIGNQPQQF,TGTGCCTTAGGTGGTATAGGCAATCAGCCCCAGCAGTTT
NA,TRBJ1-3,TRBV7-9,NA,CASSLVVGSGNTIYF,TGTGCCAGCAGCTTAGTGGTCGGCTCTGGAAACACCATATATTTT
few,TRBJ2-5,TRBV4-1,NA,CASSGKGLPEETQYF,TGCGCCAGCAGCGGAAAGGGTCTACCAGAGGAGACCCAGTACTTC
many,TRBJ2-3,TRBV11-2,NA,CASSLGYGGGTDTQYF,TGTGCCAGCAGCTTAGGGTACGGGGGTGGCACAGATACGCAGTATTTT
NA,TRBJ1-2,TRBV6-1,NA,CATMEGGLGYTF,TGTGCCACCATGGAGGGGGGTCTTGGCTACACCTTC
NA,TRBJ2-1,TRBV20-1,TRBD1,CSARGTLGQNYNEQFF,TGCAGTGCTAGAGGGACCCTGGGACAGAACTACAATGAGCAGTTCTTC
NA,TRBJ2-2,TRBV20-1,TRBD2,CSARGRGAAANTGELFF,TGCAGTGCTAGGGGGCGGGGGGCCGCTGCGAACACCGGGGAGCTGTTTTTT
NA,TRBJ2-7,TRBV27,TRBD2,CASSLISGNSYEQYF,TGTGCCAGCAGTTTAATTAGCGGGAACTCCTACGAGCAGTACTTC
few,TRBJ2-3,TRBV6-5,NA,CASSPQRVGEDTQYF,TGTGCCAGCAGTCCCCAGCGGGTGGGTGAGGATACGCAGTATTTT
many,TRBJ1-1,TRBV7-9,NA,CASRKEADEAFF,TGTGCCAGCAGGAAAGAGGCCGATGAAGCTTTCTTT
few,TRBJ2-7,TRBV30,NA,CAWSVDREYEQYF,TGTGCCTGGAGTGTCGACAGAGAGTACGAGCAGTACTTC
many,TRBJ2-5,TRBV7-9,NA,CASSLGPAGTETQYF,TGTGCCAGCAGCTTAGGCCCGGCAGGGACAGAGACCCAGTACTTC
NA,TRBJ2-1,TRBV6-1,TRBD2,CASNSGTRLYNEQFF,TGTGCCAGCAACAGCGGGACCCGACTTTACAATGAGCAGTTCTTC
many,TRBJ1-5,TRBV4-3,TRBD1,CASSQSGTDNQPQHF,TGCGCCAGCAGCCAGTCCGGGACAGACAATCAGCCCCAGCATTTT
many,TRBJ1-5,TRBV6-5,NA,CASIQGDNQPQHF,TGTGCCAGCATCCAGGGAGATAATCAGCCCCAGCATTTT
few,TRBJ2-2,TRBV7-9,NA,CASSLGGSPSNTGELFF,TGTGCCAGCAGCTTAGGGGGGTCCCCATCGAACACCGGGGAGCTGTTTTTT
many,TRBJ1-1,TRBV27,TRBD1,CASSHRTGYEAFF,TGTGCCAGCAGTCACAGGACAGGGTATGAAGCTTTCTTT
many,TRBJ2-7,TRBV7-2,NA,CASSFTGYEQYF,TGTGCCAGCAGCTTTACAGGGTACGAGCAGTACTTC
NA,TRBJ2-7,TRBV4-1,NA,CASSQEGNSYYEQYF,TGCGCCAGCAGCCAAGAAGGGAACAGTTACTACGAGCAGTACTTC
many,TRBJ1-1,TRBV24-1,NA,CATSDSGMNTEAFF,TGTGCCACCAGTGATTCAGGGATGAACACTGAAGCTTTCTTT
many,TRBJ2-3,TRBV9,TRBD2,CASTPESGVGTDTQYF,TGTGCCAGCACCCCAGAGAGCGGGGTCGGCACAGATACGCAGTATTTT
NA,TRBJ2-3,TRBV2,NA,CASSGTASDTQYF,TGTGCCAGCAGTGGGACAGCCTCGGATACGCAGTATTTT
many,TRBJ1-1,TRBV4-3,NA,CASSQDIGPDTEAFF,TGCGCCAGCAGCCAAGATATCGGGCCGGACACTGAAGCTTTCTTT
many,TRBJ2-3,TRBV29-1,NA,CSVEGGTHTDTQYF,TGCAGCGTTGAAGGCGGGACTCACACAGATACGCAGTATTTT
NA,TRBJ1-1,TRBV29-1,TRBD1,CSGTGDRYTEAFF,TGCAGCGGTACAGGGGACAGGTACACTGAAGCTTTCTTT
NA,TRBJ1-5,TRBV24-1,TRBD1,CATSDGQGGFSNQPQHF,TGTGCCACCAGTGATGGACAGGGAGGATTTAGCAATCAGCCCCAGCATTTT
few,TRBJ2-7,TRBV27,TRBD1,CASSFRRTGFYEQYF,TGTGCCAGCAGTTTCCGACGGACAGGCTTCTACGAGCAGTACTTC